This T cell receptor (beta chain) was found in a study of neoadjuvant anti-PD-1 for oral cavity cancer. Points from the study as a whole: Each response group had just three patients in TCR analyses.

Six replicates per PBMC sample, mostly from 400 to 500 ng of genomic DNA. Here immunoSEQ multiplex PCR was the method, and the copy in TCRdb shows in-frame clones only, minus some. The table shows about 81,000 clones, with about 84% occurring only once. Remarks on this clone: Its antigen remains unidentified.

This CDR3 region has 13 residues. Trimming took off 3 bases at V and 9 bases at J, with 12 bases between the two ends. Germline V gives CDR1 SGHAT, CDR2 FQNNGV. The material sequenced was PBMCs, taken before nivolumab (anti-PD-1) treatment. The TCR originated in a person between 35 and 79 years old with oral cavity squamous cell carcinoma. The chain links TRBV11-2 to TRBJ2-1, with D possibly matching TRBD2 (6 bases). The CDR3 sequence: CASSFPEGGEQFF. DNA of the CDR3: TGTGCCAGCAGCTTTCCCGAGGGAGGTGAGCAGTTCTTC. Looking up the rest from reference TRBV11-2 and TRBJ2-1 gives the full variable domain: EAGVAQSPRYKIIEKRQSVAFWCNPISGHATLYWYQQILGQGPKLLIQFQNNGVVDDSQLPKDRFSAERLKGVDSTLKIQPAKLEDSAVYLCASSFPEGGEQFFGPGTRLTVL.